Shown below are 13 T cell receptor beta chains from a single sample sequenced in a study of T cell changes during pregnancy in multiple sclerosis. Generated by immunoSEQ multiplex PCR, the TCRdb table keeps only in-frame clones and is missing some. The sample includes 50,000 to 70,000 clones, more than 90% of them seen just once. The sequenced sample was peripheral blood, obtained in the second trimester of pregnancy. These receptor sequences come from a female donor with multiple sclerosis, enrolled in a pregnancy study.

CDR3 sequence (DNA): TGTGCCAGCAGTGAAGTGGCAGGGGGCCGTCAGCCCCAGCATTTT. Translation gives CASSEVAGGRQPQHF. The chain combines TRBV6-1 with TRBJ1-5; 8 nucleotides line up with TRBD1. This CDR3 is 15 amino acids long. The V segment lost 1 base and the J segment 6 bases; nucleotides outside the gene matches: 5. Germline CDR1 and CDR2: MNHNS and SASEGT.

V gene TRBV27 combines with J gene TRBJ2-1, with 7 bases aligning to TRBD2. Germline values: CDR1 MNHEY, CDR2 SMNVEV (reference sequence). V dropped 3 bases and J dropped 2; count of bases not matched to a gene: 4. This CDR3 is 15 amino acids long. CDR3 residues: CASSFQRDPYNEQFF. The CDR3 region has the DNA TGTGCCAGCAGTTTTCAGCGGGACCCCTACAATGAGCAGTTCTTC.

The CDR3 spells CSVEVGSGREGTDTQYF. The DNA of the CDR3 is TGCAGCGTTGAAGTGGGGTCGGGGCGGGAGGGCACAGATACGCAGTATTTT. The rearrangement uses TRBV29-1 and TRBJ2-3; TRBD2 matches at 8 bases. The CDR3 length is 17 residues. Trimming at V came to 1 base and at J to 1 base, leaving 10 bases not matched to a gene. Germline CDR1 is SQVTM and CDR2 is ANQGSEA.

The chain links TRBV15 to TRBJ1-4, with D possibly being TRBD1 (6 bases). The CDR3 length is 14 residues. Germline loops: CDR1 LNHNV, CDR2 YYDKDF (reference sequence). Trimming stripped 0 bases from V and 7 bases from J, with 9 bases between. CDR3 DNA sequence: TGTGCCACCAGCAGAGACAGGGGAGCTGAAAAACTGTTTTTT. It specifies CATSRDRGAEKLFF.

This clone was observed a single time. The chain has TRBV11-2 and TRBJ2-4; 9 nucleotides match TRBD2. This CDR3 region has 16 residues. The V gene end was trimmed by 0 bases and the J gene end by 7 bases; junction bases not matched to a gene: 7. Germline assignment: CDR1 SGHAT and CDR2 FQNNGV. The CDR3 reads CASSLEGSGRRNIQYF. CDR3 sequence (DNA): TGTGCCAGCAGCTTAGAGGGTAGCGGGAGACGGAACATTCAGTACTTC.

The V and J genes are TRBV5-1 and TRBJ2-1; unclear D gene. Trimming removed 2 bases from V and 6 bases from J, with 9 bases in between. CDR1 is SGHRS and CDR2 is YFSETQ in the germline V gene. The CDR3 runs to 13 residues. CDR3 loop: CASSFQVFNEQFF. The CDR3 DNA reads as TGCGCCAGCAGCTTCCAGGTATTCAATGAGCAGTTCTTC.

The CDR3 protein is CASSNAGGPDETQYF. The CDR3 DNA is TGTGCCAGCAGCAACGCCGGGGGGCCGGACGAGACCCAGTACTTC. The chain recombines TRBV7-9 with TRBJ2-5, with a possible D match to TRBD2 (7 bases). This CDR3 is 15 amino acids long. The germline V and J ends were trimmed by 5 bases and 5 bases, with 18 bases remaining between them. Germline loops: CDR1 SEHNR, CDR2 FQNEAQ (reference sequence).

The chain employs TRBV6-5 and TRBJ1-2, with a weak D call TRBD1 (6 bases). The CDR3 runs to 14 residues. Germline assignment: CDR1 MNHEY and CDR2 SVGAGI. V lost 5 bases and J 8 bases, leaving 18 bases between the germline ends. DNA of the CDR3: TGTGCCAGCAGTCCGACCGGGACGGGGGGCGGCTACACCTTC. It codes for CASSPTGTGGGYTF.

The rearrangement links TRBV10-2 to TRBJ2-7; TRBD2 aligns across 7 bases. The germline V gene encodes CDR1 WSHSY and CDR2 SAAADI. This CDR3 has 17 amino acids. Losses at the gene ends were 1 base for V and 4 bases for J; bases not matched to a gene: 13. DNA of the CDR3: TGCGCCAGCAGTGAGTACGGGGGGAGGACCCTATCTTACGAGCAGTACTTC. It specifies CASSEYGGRTLSYEQYF.

The gene calls are TRBV10-3 and TRBJ1-1; 9 bases match TRBD1. The germline V gene has CDR1 ENHRY and CDR2 SYGVKD. The junction had 5 bases not matched to a gene; V was cut back by 10 bases and J by 5 bases. The CDR3 extends over 12 amino acids. The CDR3 DNA reads TGTGCCACCAGACAGGGGGGGACTGAAGCTTTCTTT. Amino acid sequence: CATRQGGTEAFF.

This clone showed up just a few times. This rearrangement joins TRBV30 to TRBJ1-1; the D gene is possibly TRBD1 (6 bases). Germline V gives CDR1 GTSNPN, CDR2 SVGIG (reference sequence). This CDR3 comprises 12 residues. The V gene lost 4 bases and the J gene lost 4 bases, with 10 bases spanning the gap. The CDR3 spells CAWIGGSTEAFF. The CDR3 region has the DNA TGTGCCTGGATAGGGGGATCCACTGAAGCTTTCTTT. Using reference TRBV30 and TRBJ1-1 for the parts outside the CDR3, the full variable domain is SQTIHQWPATLVQPVGSPLSLECTVEGTSNPNLYWYRQAAGRGLQLLFYSVGIGQISSEVPQNLSASRPQDRQFILSSKKLLLSDSGFYLCAWIGGSTEAFFGQGTRLTVV.

The J gene is TRBJ2-7, the V gene TRBV6-5, with 8 bases fitting TRBD2. CDR1 is MNHEY and CDR2 is SVGAGI in the germline V gene. Trimming removed 5 bases from V and 2 bases from J; junction bases left unmatched: 8. The CDR3 loop spans 15 amino acids. CDR3 coding DNA: TGTGCCAGCAGTCTAGCGGGCCGGGGAGCCTACGAGCAGTACTTC. Translation: CASSLAGRGAYEQYF.

The gene calls are TRBV19 and TRBJ1-2; TRBD1 agrees at 7 bases. The V gene end was trimmed by 5 bases and the J gene end by 8 bases; junction bases not matched to a gene: 17. CDR3 size: 16 residues. Germline V gene lookup returns CDR1 LNHDA and CDR2 SQIVND (reference sequence). The CDR3 reads CASSSHQAQGFQGYTF. CDR3 nucleotide sequence: TGTGCCAGTAGTTCCCACCAGGCACAGGGGTTTCAGGGCTACACCTTC.